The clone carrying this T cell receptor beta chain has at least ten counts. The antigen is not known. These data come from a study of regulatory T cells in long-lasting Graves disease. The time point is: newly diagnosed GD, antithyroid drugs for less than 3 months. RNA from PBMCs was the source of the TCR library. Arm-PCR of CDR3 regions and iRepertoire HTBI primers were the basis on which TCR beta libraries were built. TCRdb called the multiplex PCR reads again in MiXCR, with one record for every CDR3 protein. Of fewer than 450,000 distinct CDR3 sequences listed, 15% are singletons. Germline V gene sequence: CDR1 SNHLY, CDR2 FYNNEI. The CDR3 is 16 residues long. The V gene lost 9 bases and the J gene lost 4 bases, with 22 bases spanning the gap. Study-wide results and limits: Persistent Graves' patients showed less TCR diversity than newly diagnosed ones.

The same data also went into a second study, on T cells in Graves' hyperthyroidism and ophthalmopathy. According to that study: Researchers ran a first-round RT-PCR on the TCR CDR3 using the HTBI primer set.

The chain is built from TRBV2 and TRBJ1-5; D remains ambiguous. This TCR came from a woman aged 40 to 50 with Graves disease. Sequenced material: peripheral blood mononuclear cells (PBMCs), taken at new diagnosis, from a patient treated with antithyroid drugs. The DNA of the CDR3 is TGTGCCAGTGGGATGACTGGGCAGCTACTGAATCAGCCCCAGCATTTT. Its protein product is CASGMTGQLLNQPQHF.